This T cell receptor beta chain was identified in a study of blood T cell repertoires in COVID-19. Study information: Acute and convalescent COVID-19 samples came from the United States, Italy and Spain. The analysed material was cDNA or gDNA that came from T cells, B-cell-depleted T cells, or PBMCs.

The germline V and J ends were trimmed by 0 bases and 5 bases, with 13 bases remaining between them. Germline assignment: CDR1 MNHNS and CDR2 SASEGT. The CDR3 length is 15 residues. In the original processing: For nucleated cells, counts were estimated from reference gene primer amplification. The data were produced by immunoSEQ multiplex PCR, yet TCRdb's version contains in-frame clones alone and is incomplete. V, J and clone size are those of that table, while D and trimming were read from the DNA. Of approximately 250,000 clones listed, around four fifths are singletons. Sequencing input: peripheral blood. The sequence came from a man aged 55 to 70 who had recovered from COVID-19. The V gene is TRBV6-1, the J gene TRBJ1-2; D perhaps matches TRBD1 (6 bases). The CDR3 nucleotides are TGTGCCAGCAGTGAAGCCCTGGACAGAGTTTATGGCTACACCTTC. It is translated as CASSEALDRVYGYTF.